This is a list of T cell receptor beta chains from one sample in a study of vaccination effects on CD4 cells after COVID-19. Sequenced by immunoSEQ multiplex PCR; TCRdb stores in-frame clones only, minus some. The repertoire has more than 30,000 clones, 82% of them found once; the top ten carry 2.5% to 3.5%. Which antigens these TCRs recognize remains unknown. The sequences come from CD4+ T cells from PBMCs cultured without peptide, collected before COVID-19 vaccination. The receptors were sampled from a human donor who received a COVID-19 vaccine. CDR3s include the opening cysteine and the closing phenylalanine or tryptophan.

>TRBV28
CASSFDGTNYGYTF
>TRBV11-2
CASSLDLGVSYGYTF
>TRBV6-5
CASSSGGLNQPQHF
>TRBV5-4
CASSPNLDRRTEAFF
>TRBV18
CASSQGLAGGQDTQYF
>TRBV4-2
CASSHPNQPQHF
>TRBV7-9
CASSSTGIMNTEAFF
>TRBV5-4
CASSLGGGSGGYTF
>TRBV7-9
CASSRRGPNTEAFF
>TRBV29-1
CSVLAGPLQDTQYF
>TRBV25-1
CASSEVGYSSSGANVLTF
>TRBV7-2
CASKSWTSSTDTQYF
>TRBV2
CASTPEIQVTQYF
>TRBV6-4
CASRLGQGAHPATYNSPLHF
>TRBV11-2
CASSLTPTGQAVYTF
>TRBV30
CAWSYIDRAGDGYTF
>TRBV5-1
CASSVRSAGLNTEAFF
>TRBV9
CASSVGVTLTGGTQYF
>TRBV19
CASSRDRDYNSPLHF
>TRBV19
CASKPQGGEAFF
>TRBV6-5
CASSRSGSGNTIYF
>TRBV3-1/TRBV3-2
CASSRVDGYREKLFF
>TRBV2
CASSIAAGGNQPQHF
>TRBV9
CASSPRTERSYTF
>TRBV6-6
CASMERGGSSYNEQFF
>TRBV27
CASSSPRNNSPLHF
>TRBV28
CASSFGGGGKLFF
>TRBV2
CASREGFRRMNTEAFF
>TRBV7-2
CASSPNGLTNEQFF
>TRBV3-1/TRBV3-2
CASSQMTHNEQFF
>TRBV28
CASSPQLAGGINEQFF
>TRBV5-1
CASSFQGEAYNEQFF
>TRBV5-1
CASSSGEDYGYTF